A selection of T cell receptor beta chains follows, all from one sample in a study of T cell changes during pregnancy in multiple sclerosis. The table came from immunoSEQ multiplex PCR; TCRdb's copy has only in-frame clones and leaves some out. The repertoire includes around 62,000 clones, 90% of them detected once, and more than 2% sits in the top ten. The sequences come from peripheral blood, collected in the second trimester of pregnancy. These receptor sequences come from a female donor in good health, enrolled as a control in a pregnancy study. The CDR3 runs from the conserved cysteine through the conserved F or W. Each record gives: J gene, D gene, V gene, clone size, CDR3 DNA, CDR3 protein. A D gene is named only where the DNA matches it firmly. Expanded clones are given a class, and other clones once, few, many or no size at all.

j_gene: TRBJ2-7
d_gene: NA
v_gene: TRBV30
abundance: NA
CDR3nt: TGTGCCTGGAGTCTCACGGGAATCGATCCTGGGGAGCAGTACTTC
CDR3aa: CAWSLTGIDPGEQYF

j_gene: TRBJ1-2
d_gene: TRBD1
v_gene: TRBV27
abundance: NA
CDR3nt: TGTGCCAGCAGTTTAATGGGACAGACCTTCTATGGCTACACCTTC
CDR3aa: CASSLMGQTFYGYTF

j_gene: TRBJ2-5
d_gene: TRBD1
v_gene: TRBV6-1
abundance: NA
CDR3nt: TGTGCCAGCAGTGGGGGACAGGGGGTCGAGACCCAGTACTTC
CDR3aa: CASSGGQGVETQYF

j_gene: TRBJ1-3
d_gene: NA
v_gene: TRBV4-1
abundance: NA
CDR3nt: TGCGCCAGCAGCCAACCGGGACAAATATCGGCGTTCGGAAACACCATATATTTT
CDR3aa: CASSQPGQISAFGNTIYF

j_gene: TRBJ1-1
d_gene: TRBD1
v_gene: TRBV10-3
abundance: NA
CDR3nt: TGTGCCATCAGTAACGGACAGGGTGAAGCTTTCTTT
CDR3aa: CAISNGQGEAFF

j_gene: TRBJ1-2
d_gene: TRBD1
v_gene: TRBV27
abundance: NA
CDR3nt: TGTGCCAGCAGTTTATCGACCACAGGGGTTAGGGGCTACACCTTC
CDR3aa: CASSLSTTGVRGYTF

j_gene: TRBJ2-2
d_gene: NA
v_gene: TRBV9
abundance: NA
CDR3nt: TGTGCCAGCAGCCCCCCCGTCACCGGGGAGCTGTTTTTT
CDR3aa: CASSPPVTGELFF

j_gene: TRBJ1-5
d_gene: TRBD1
v_gene: TRBV6-1
abundance: NA
CDR3nt: TGTGCCAGCAGTGAACAACAGGGGGGCCTTAGCAATCAGCCCCAGCATTTT
CDR3aa: CASSEQQGGLSNQPQHF

j_gene: TRBJ2-3
d_gene: TRBD2
v_gene: TRBV7-2
abundance: NA
CDR3nt: TGTGCCAGCAGCTTTGCCGGGACTAGCGGCACAGATACGCAGTATTTT
CDR3aa: CASSFAGTSGTDTQYF

j_gene: TRBJ1-1
d_gene: NA
v_gene: TRBV27
abundance: medium-sized
CDR3nt: TGTGCCAGCAGTTCATTAGGAGCTGAAGCTTTCTTT
CDR3aa: CASSSLGAEAFF

j_gene: TRBJ2-1
d_gene: NA
v_gene: TRBV5-5
abundance: NA
CDR3nt: TGTGCCAGCAGCTCCCAAGCGGCCCTAGGGGGAGAGCAGTTCTTC
CDR3aa: CASSSQAALGGEQFF

j_gene: TRBJ2-7
d_gene: NA
v_gene: TRBV28
abundance: NA
CDR3nt: TGTGCCAGCAGGCTGAGGAACCCCCTTTACGAGCAGTACTTC
CDR3aa: CASRLRNPLYEQYF

j_gene: TRBJ2-2
d_gene: NA
v_gene: TRBV6-1
abundance: NA
CDR3nt: TGTGCCAGCAGTGAAAGCGAGACCGGGGAGCTGTTTTTT
CDR3aa: CASSESETGELFF

j_gene: TRBJ2-2
d_gene: NA
v_gene: TRBV27
abundance: NA
CDR3nt: TGTGCCACCATCAGGGATTACACCGGGGAGCTGTTTTTT
CDR3aa: CATIRDYTGELFF

j_gene: TRBJ2-1
d_gene: NA
v_gene: TRBV14
abundance: NA
CDR3nt: TGTGCCAGCAGCCCAATTCGGTTGGGCCTGTACAATGAGCAGTTCTTC
CDR3aa: CASSPIRLGLYNEQFF

j_gene: TRBJ1-2
d_gene: NA
v_gene: TRBV7-2
abundance: NA
CDR3nt: TGTGCCAGCAGCCCCTGGGGCAGGGGAGATGGCTACACCTTC
CDR3aa: CASSPWGRGDGYTF

j_gene: TRBJ1-1
d_gene: NA
v_gene: TRBV6-4
abundance: NA
CDR3nt: TGTGCCAGCAGTGAGGTATCAGGGAACACTGAAGCTTTCTTT
CDR3aa: CASSEVSGNTEAFF

j_gene: TRBJ1-1
d_gene: TRBD1
v_gene: TRBV5-1
abundance: NA
CDR3nt: TGCGCCAGCAGCGCGACAGGGGGAATGAACACTGAAGCTTTCTTT
CDR3aa: CASSATGGMNTEAFF

j_gene: TRBJ2-1
d_gene: TRBD2
v_gene: TRBV6-1
abundance: NA
CDR3nt: TGTGCCAGCAGTTCGGGCGGGAGGACGTGGAATGAGCAGTTCTTC
CDR3aa: CASSSGGRTWNEQFF

j_gene: TRBJ1-5
d_gene: TRBD1
v_gene: TRBV18
abundance: NA
CDR3nt: TGTGCCAGCTCATACGACAGGGACTATCAGCCCCAGCATTTT
CDR3aa: CASSYDRDYQPQHF

j_gene: TRBJ2-4
d_gene: NA
v_gene: TRBV30
abundance: NA
CDR3nt: TGTGCCTGGAGTGTGGGGGCTTCGAACATTCAGTACTTC
CDR3aa: CAWSVGASNIQYF

j_gene: TRBJ2-2
d_gene: TRBD2
v_gene: TRBV2
abundance: NA
CDR3nt: TGTGCCAGCAGACGACTAGCGGGAGCCTCGAACACCGGGGAGCTGTTTTTT
CDR3aa: CASRRLAGASNTGELFF

j_gene: TRBJ2-1
d_gene: TRBD2
v_gene: TRBV27
abundance: many
CDR3nt: TGTGCCAGCAGTTCGGGGGGGGGAGGGAGCTCCTACAATGAGCAGTTCTTC
CDR3aa: CASSSGGGGSSYNEQFF

j_gene: TRBJ1-5
d_gene: NA
v_gene: TRBV11-2
abundance: NA
CDR3nt: TGTGCCAGCAGCTTAGTCTCCGAAGTTGAGGGTCGGAATCAGCCCCAGCATTTT
CDR3aa: CASSLVSEVEGRNQPQHF

j_gene: TRBJ2-5
d_gene: NA
v_gene: TRBV5-6
abundance: NA
CDR3nt: TGTGCCAGCAGCTTTATTTCCAGGGAAGAGACCCAGTACTTC
CDR3aa: CASSFISREETQYF

j_gene: TRBJ2-7
d_gene: TRBD2
v_gene: TRBV6-1
abundance: NA
CDR3nt: TGTGCCAGCAGCAGGACTAGCCCCACCTACGAGCAGTACTTC
CDR3aa: CASSRTSPTYEQYF

j_gene: TRBJ1-1
d_gene: NA
v_gene: TRBV6-5
abundance: NA
CDR3nt: TGTGCCAGCAGGCCCGGGGACACTGAAGCTTTCTTT
CDR3aa: CASRPGDTEAFF

j_gene: TRBJ2-2
d_gene: TRBD2
v_gene: TRBV7-2
abundance: once
CDR3nt: TGTGCCAGCAGACCCCGGGAGGTGATCGGGGAGCTGTTTTTT
CDR3aa: CASRPREVIGELFF

j_gene: TRBJ2-7
d_gene: TRBD1
v_gene: TRBV7-8
abundance: NA
CDR3nt: TGTGCCAGCAGCTTAGGGGACAGAGGAGCCGAGCAGTACTTC
CDR3aa: CASSLGDRGAEQYF

j_gene: TRBJ2-6
d_gene: NA
v_gene: TRBV7-8
abundance: NA
CDR3nt: TGTGCCAGCAGCGGTGCCACAGGGACGCCTGGGGCCAACGTCCTGACTTTC
CDR3aa: CASSGATGTPGANVLTF

j_gene: TRBJ2-1
d_gene: NA
v_gene: TRBV4-2
abundance: once
CDR3nt: TGTGCCAGCAGCCAAGCCGGTGCGGGACCCTACAATGAGCAGTTCTTC
CDR3aa: CASSQAGAGPYNEQFF

j_gene: TRBJ1-2
d_gene: TRBD1
v_gene: TRBV6-4
abundance: NA
CDR3nt: TGTGCCAGCAGTGCCTCCAGGGGGCCAAACTATGGCTACACCTTC
CDR3aa: CASSASRGPNYGYTF

j_gene: TRBJ2-2
d_gene: NA
v_gene: TRBV9
abundance: NA
CDR3nt: TGTGCCAGCAGCGTAGGGCTAGGATTTGGGGAGCTGTTTTTT
CDR3aa: CASSVGLGFGELFF

j_gene: TRBJ1-6
d_gene: TRBD1
v_gene: TRBV9
abundance: NA
CDR3nt: TGTGCCACCAACAGGGGGGATTCACCCCTCCACTTT
CDR3aa: CATNRGDSPLHF